This TCR beta chain is drawn from a study of vaccination and CD4 T cells after COVID-19 (dated by TCRdb to between 2021 and 2022). The study in broad terms: SARS-CoV-2 positivity had been established in the convalescent patients by nasal swab PCR, and mild disease was recorded in several of these patients and severe disease in one. Six males and four females were included in the convalescent cohort, with two Hispanic individuals, seven Caucasians, two Asians and one multiracial person represented. Participants received two doses of either the Pfizer-BioNTech BNT162b2 vaccine (n=8) or the Moderna mRNA-1273 vaccine (n=2). Post-COVID blood samples from convalescent patients were collected a median of roughly 100 days after diagnosis, with a range of 35 to 161 days. Post-vaccine blood samples were collected a median of 72 days after the second vaccine dose, ranging from about 12 to 241 days. Overlapping spike peptide pools from SARS-CoV-2 and from the common cold coronaviruses HCoV-NL63, HCoV-OC43 and HCoV-229E were used as culture stimuli. Control cultures used a CEFX viral epitope pool as positive control, an HIV-1 Nef peptide pool as negative control, or no peptide. In 10 COVID-19 convalescent patients and a few infection-naive healthy vaccine recipients, the spike-specific CD4+ TCR repertoire before mRNA vaccination was compared with the repertoire after mRNA vaccination.

Study-wide findings and limitations: Among convalescent patients, a median about 90% of the SARS-CoV-2-reactive clones seen after vaccination appeared only after vaccination, which suggests priming specific to the vaccine. The number of convalescent patients in the study was relatively small, and the study did not examine early timepoints following natural infection. In convalescent patients, nearly all vaccine-specific clones (304 of 307) were found to be mono-reactive for SARS-CoV-2 spike rather than cross-reactive with common cold coronaviruses. The median number of SARS-CoV-2-reactive clonotypes rose from 20 to 25 after infection to 38 after vaccination, but the change was not significant.

The treatment or condition label, read with the paper, signifies: roughly 11-day PBMC culture with coronavirus spike peptide pools or control peptides (ViraFEST assay). The study used the ViraFEST assay, which expanded antigen-specific T cells with peptide pools and then identified expanded clonotypes by TCR sequencing. The convalescent patients' positive SARS-CoV-2 PCR tests fell between March and December 2020, which was before the Alpha, Beta and Delta variants emerged in the United States. About 2 million PBMCs per well were cultured in IMDM with about 5% human AB serum and about 9.7 IU/ml IL-2, plus 10 ug/ml peptide pools. Half of the culture medium was replaced with fresh IL-2-containing medium on days 3 and 7. Once the cells had been in culture for over 9 days, the EasySep CD4+ T cell isolation kit was used to isolate CD4+ T cells by negative selection. Ficoll-Paque Plus gradient centrifugation was used to isolate PBMCs from whole blood, and the isolated PBMCs were then either used fresh or cryopreserved at -140C. Culture conditions were generally each tested in triplicate wells.

In the germline V gene, CDR1 corresponds to SGHTA and CDR2 to FQGNSA. At the junction V is shortened by 1 base and J by 5 bases, with 14 bases in between. Including cysteine and phenylalanine, the CDR3 has 15 amino acids. The DNA shown is the 45-base CDR3, in frame from base 1. This clonotype was observed a handful of times. It has no known antigen specificity. Base qualities were left out, and no much larger clone turns up one base away. Libraries were prepared through PCR. At the Johns Hopkins FTIC core, DNA from the cultured CD4+ T cells underwent TCR sequencing with the Oncomine TCR Beta short-read assay. Genomic DNA was extracted from the cultured CD4+ T cells with the QIAamp micro DNA kit. The Oncomine TCR Beta libraries from cultured CD4+ T cells were pooled using unique dual indexes and then sequenced on an Illumina iSeq 100. Per the authors' processing: Non-productive sequences were filtered out, and CDR3s that did not start with C, did not end with F or W, or were shorter than 7 amino acids were discarded. Antigen-specific clonotypes were identified with the MANAFEST web application by comparing peptide-stimulated wells with reference and other culture wells. To be called positive, a clone needed an FDR below 0.05, an odds ratio above 5, and a productive frequency above 0.1% in at least two of three replicate wells. Clonotypes that were significantly expanded in both SARS-CoV-2 spike wells and at least one common cold coronavirus spike condition were defined as cross-reactive. Similarity between CDR3 sequences was evaluated in R version 3.6.1 using Levenshtein distances (stringdist) and unrooted phylogenetic trees (ape). TCRdb took the public reads, trimmed them with fastp at Q25, ran MiXCR for clone calling and kept in-frame beta chains. Rows with a matching CDR3 protein are joined into one entry that keeps the most common DNA and genes. The V and J calls shown here were made by TCRdb, not taken from the authors' results. The sample table lists around 20,000 distinct CDR3 sequences, 20% to 30% of them with a count of one. Clones ranked in the top ten supply roughly a tenth of the sample.

The sequenced sample consisted of cultured CD4+ T cells from blood. The receptor was derived from a human donor with COVID-19. The V and J segments used are TRBV7-2 and TRBJ1-2, with the identity of the D gene unclear. CDR3 loop: CASSLGQKTRYGYTF. DNA sequence: TGTGCCAGCAGCTTAGGTCAGAAGACGAGGTATGGCTACACCTTC.